These T cell receptor beta chains were read from a single sample in a study of CD8 T cells in ankylosing spondylitis. TCRdb ran MiXCR on the 5' RACE reads and lists one entry per CDR3 protein. Counted here are around 300,000 distinct CDR3 sequences, 20% to 25% occurring once; the ten biggest clones make up roughly 3.6%. Sequencing input: blood, either unsorted or a sorted T cell fraction (not recorded which). These receptor sequences come from a female donor with ankylosing spondylitis or in good health (not recorded which). CDR3s include the opening cysteine and the closing phenylalanine or tryptophan. Fields, in order: V gene, D gene, clone size, J gene, CDR3 protein, CDR3 DNA. The D gene is left open where the match is weak. Clone sizes are given selectively: once, few, many, or a class where the clone is expanded.

>TRBV6-5|.|many|TRBJ1-2
CASSYFQGFYGYTF
TGTGCCAGCAGTTACTTTCAAGGGTTCTATGGCTACACCTTC
>TRBV7-6|.|many|TRBJ2-2
CASSLLSRTNTGELFF
TGTGCCAGCAGCTTACTGAGCCGAACGAACACCGGGGAGCTGTTTTTT
>TRBV6-1|TRBD1|few|TRBJ1-1
CASSGDRGEGTEAFF
TGTGCCAGCAGCGGAGACAGGGGGGAGGGCACTGAAGCTTTCTTT
>TRBV29-1|TRBD1|few|TRBJ1-1
CSVVRQGNTEAFF
TGCAGCGTGGTACGACAGGGGAACACTGAAGCTTTCTTT
>TRBV6-6|.|.|TRBJ1-2
CASSYEDYGYTF
TGTGCCAGCAGTTATGAAGACTATGGCTACACCTTC
>TRBV28|TRBD2|.|TRBJ2-3
CASSFLRLAGGEQDTQYF
TGTGCCAGCAGTTTTCTAAGGCTAGCGGGAGGTGAACAGGATACGCAGTATTTT
>TRBV5-6|TRBD1|few|TRBJ1-2
CASSLGQGGYGYTF
TGTGCCAGCAGCTTGGGACAGGGCGGCTATGGCTACACCTTC
>TRBV5-6|.|.|TRBJ1-2
CASSPRRGHGYTF
TGTGCCAGCAGCCCCAGGAGGGGCCATGGCTACACCTTC
>TRBV4-3|TRBD1|.|TRBJ2-6
CASSQHDRGFSGANVLTF
TGCGCCAGCAGCCAACATGACAGGGGGTTTTCTGGGGCCAACGTCCTGACTTTC
>TRBV6-5|.|few|TRBJ1-1
CASSYSNGKKAFF
TGTGCCAGCAGTTACTCGAATGGAAAAAAAGCTTTCTTT
>TRBV7-8|.|many|TRBJ2-5
CASGRGETQYF
TGTGCCAGCGGAAGAGGGGAGACCCAGTACTTC
>TRBV20-1|.|many|TRBJ2-7
CSANNLREQYF
TGCAGTGCCAACAATCTGCGGGAGCAGTACTTC
>TRBV10-3|.|few|TRBJ1-5
CAISEPGLSNQPQHF
TGTGCCATCAGTGAGCCGGGACTGAGCAATCAGCCCCAGCATTTT
>TRBV4-1|TRBD2|many|TRBJ2-1
CASSQVLAGTGNEQFF
TGCGCCAGCAGCCAAGTACTAGCGGGAACGGGGAATGAGCAGTTCTTC
>TRBV18|.|.|TRBJ2-1
CASSLGAGSYNEQFF
TGTGCCAGCTCACTCGGGGCGGGCTCCTACAATGAGCAGTTCTTC
>TRBV7-2|.|few|TRBJ2-1
CASSLTSDLSVNEQFF
TGTGCCAGCAGCTTAACTAGTGACCTATCAGTCAATGAGCAGTTCTTC
>TRBV20-1|TRBD1|many|TRBJ2-1
CSARGTVLNEQFF
TGCAGTGCTAGGGGGACAGTACTCAATGAGCAGTTCTTC
>TRBV10-3|TRBD2|few|TRBJ2-1
CAISEAGEADNEQFF
TGTGCCATCAGTGAAGCGGGAGAGGCGGACAATGAGCAGTTCTTC
>TRBV20-1|.|few|TRBJ2-1
CSATGSSYNEQFF
TGCAGTGCTACTGGGAGCTCCTACAATGAGCAGTTCTTC
>TRBV11-2|TRBD2|few|TRBJ2-3
CASSLEGRVRTDTQYF
TGTGCCAGCAGCTTAGAAGGGAGGGTAAGGACAGATACGCAGTATTTT
>TRBV20-1|.|.|TRBJ2-1
CSASRRGLNNEQFF
TGCAGTGCTAGTAGGCGAGGACTTAACAATGAGCAGTTCTTC
>TRBV4-3|.|few|TRBJ2-1
CASSHRGPSSYNEQFF
TGCGCCAGCAGCCACCGGGGCCCAAGCTCCTACAATGAGCAGTTCTTC
>TRBV12-3/TRBV12-4|.|.|TRBJ1-4
CASSSGSTEKLFF
TGTGCCAGCAGTTCAGGGAGCACTGAAAAACTGTTTTTT
>TRBV29-1|.|few|TRBJ2-7
CSGRDGYEQYF
TGCAGCGGCCGGGACGGCTACGAGCAGTACTTC
>TRBV20-1|.|.|TRBJ1-5
CSARLSGTENQPQHF
TGCAGTGCTAGACTCTCCGGGACCGAGAATCAGCCCCAGCATTTT
>TRBV27|.|.|TRBJ2-1
CASSRPEAVRSSYNEQFF
TGTGCCAGCAGTCGTCCGGAGGCAGTGCGATCCTCCTACAATGAGCAGTTCTTC
>TRBV6-1|TRBD2|once|TRBJ2-7
CASSKTLAGGGEQYF
TGTGCCAGCAGCAAAACGCTAGCGGGAGGCGGCGAGCAGTACTTC
>TRBV5-1|TRBD2|.|TRBJ2-5
CASSPTTSGSGETQYF
TGCGCCAGCAGCCCGACTACTAGCGGGAGCGGAGAGACCCAGTACTTC
>TRBV19|.|.|TRBJ2-1
CASSIEGVSYNEQFF
TGTGCCAGTAGTATAGAGGGGGTCTCCTACAATGAGCAGTTCTTC
>TRBV9|.|few|TRBJ1-6
CASSVRGQAASPLHF
TGTGCCAGCAGCGTAAGGGGCCAGGCGGCTTCACCCCTCCACTTT
>TRBV25-1|.|.|TRBJ1-2
CASSHRSGYGYTF
TGTGCCAGCAGTCACCGATCCGGGTATGGCTACACCTTC
>TRBV20-1|.|few|TRBJ1-2
CSARPPDGYTF
TGCAGTGCTAGACCGCCCGATGGCTACACCTTC
>TRBV10-3|TRBD1|few|TRBJ2-3
CAISGPGQGTDTQYF
TGTGCCATCAGTGGACCGGGACAGGGCACAGATACGCAGTATTTT
>TRBV5-1|TRBD1|many|TRBJ2-1
CASRPGTGEYNEQFF
TGCGCCAGCAGACCCGGGACAGGGGAATACAATGAGCAGTTCTTC
>TRBV30|.|.|TRBJ2-5
CAWSKNYRETQYF
TGTGCCTGGAGTAAAAACTATAGAGAGACCCAGTACTTC
>TRBV20-1|.|few|TRBJ1-6
CSARGPGPYNSPLHF
TGCAGTGCTAGAGGTCCGGGACCCTATAATTCACCCCTCCACTTT
>TRBV15|TRBD2|few|TRBJ2-1
CATSRVVASGWNEQFF
TGTGCCACCAGCAGAGTAGTGGCTAGCGGGTGGAATGAGCAGTTCTTC
>TRBV20-1|TRBD1|many|TRBJ2-3
CSATNQGAAQYF
TGCAGTGCAACCAATCAGGGGGCGGCGCAGTATTTT
>TRBV12-3/TRBV12-4|.|many|TRBJ2-7
CASSPSLYEQYF
TGTGCCAGCAGTCCGAGTCTTTACGAGCAGTACTTC
>TRBV5-5|.|.|TRBJ2-3
CASSLAGATQYF
TGTGCCAGCAGCTTGGCCGGGGCCACGCAGTATTTT
>TRBV5-6|.|few|TRBJ2-3
CASSFGNYPSTDTQYF
TGTGCCAGCAGCTTTGGAAACTATCCGAGCACAGATACGCAGTATTTT
>TRBV4-3|.|.|TRBJ1-2
CASSQDLQAASYGYTF
TGCGCCAGCAGCCAAGATTTGCAGGCCGCCTCCTATGGCTACACCTTC
>TRBV14|TRBD1|many|TRBJ1-6
CASSQGTGGWLDNSPLHF
TGTGCCAGCAGCCAAGGGACAGGGGGCTGGTTGGATAATTCACCCCTCCACTTT
>TRBV12-5|TRBD2|few|TRBJ2-1
CASGPGLAGNNEQFF
TGTGCTAGTGGTCCCGGACTAGCGGGGAACAATGAGCAGTTCTTC
>TRBV15|TRBD2|.|TRBJ2-7
CATSFGGISYEQYF
TGTGCCACCAGCTTCGGGGGGATCTCCTACGAGCAGTACTTC
>TRBV18|TRBD1|.|TRBJ2-1
CASSPRAGGEFF
TGTGCCAGCTCACCTCGGGCAGGGGGTGAGTTCTTC
>TRBV10-3|TRBD1|.|TRBJ2-2
CAISEGTASNTGELFF
TGTGCCATCAGTGAGGGGACAGCCTCGAACACCGGGGAGCTGTTTTTT
>TRBV4-2|TRBD2|.|TRBJ2-3
CASSQDLPTSGSPQGTQYF
TGTGCCAGCAGCCAAGATCTGCCGACTAGCGGGAGCCCACAGGGTACGCAGTATTTT